The 15 T cell receptor beta chains below were found in one sample sequenced in a study of blood T cells in healthy people across ages. The second PCR ran about 6 to 12 cycles with a sample-barcoded 5' primer and J-beta primers. TCRdb analysed the 5' RACE reads with MiXCR anew, one entry per CDR3 protein. The sample consists of 780,000 or so distinct CDR3 sequences, more than 55% of them appearing once. Sequenced sample: blood. The source is a man aged 40-50 years in good health.

The CDR3 spells CASRDRESGYNEQFF. DNA for the CDR3: TGTGCCAGCAGGGACAGGGAGTCGGGATACAATGAGCAGTTCTTC. The chain uses TRBV6-2 or TRBV6-3 and TRBJ2-1, with 8 bases lining up with TRBD1. V dropped 6 bases and J dropped 4; count of bases not matched to a gene: 8. Germline CDR1 is MNHEY and CDR2 is SVGEGT. The length of the CDR3 is 15 residues.

A single count supports this clonotype. This rearrangement joins TRBV2 to TRBJ2-1, with D unclear. Trimming removed 0 bases at V and 14 bases at J, with 14 bases between. The CDR3 totals 13 residues. Germline CDR1 reads SNHLY; CDR2 reads FYNNEI. CDR3 sequence: CASSEAVGGKEFF. The CDR3 DNA reads as TGTGCCAGCAGTGAAGCGGTCGGTGGTAAGGAGTTCTTC.

The chain is built from TRBV7-2 and TRBJ1-2; 7 bases map to TRBD1. This CDR3 comprises 14 residues. Germline-derived CDR1 and CDR2 are SGHTA and FQGNSA. V lost 5 bases to trimming and J lost 3 bases; unmatched junction nucleotides: 6. This CDR3 reads CASSPQTGDYGYTF. CDR3 DNA: TGTGCCAGCAGCCCTCAAACAGGGGACTATGGCTACACCTTC.

There are a few counts of this clonotype. V gene TRBV20-1 combines with J gene TRBJ2-1; D might be TRBD1 or TRBD2, each matching 6 bases. The germline CDR1 and CDR2 sequences are DFQATT and SNEGSKA (reference sequence). The CDR3 consists of 14 residues. V was pared by 6 bases and J by 0 bases, with 12 bases between. The CDR3: CSAQGRSSYNEQFF. CDR3 bases: TGCAGTGCCCAGGGGAGGTCCTCCTACAATGAGCAGTTCTTC.

The rearrangement uses TRBV10-3 and TRBJ2-7; 7 bases agree with TRBD2. The length of the CDR3 is 17 residues. CDR1 ENHRY and CDR2 SYGVKD come from the germline V gene. V lost 4 bases, J lost 6 bases, and 18 bases stayed unmatched. CDR3 amino acids: CAISVSIGGSIFSEQYF. The CDR3 DNA follows: TGTGCCATCAGTGTGTCCATTGGCGGGAGCATTTTTAGCGAGCAGTACTTC.

This clonotype came up a few times. The chain combines TRBV12-3 or TRBV12-4 with TRBJ1-6; D is possibly TRBD1 (6 bases). The CDR3 loop spans 15 amino acids. The ends were cut back, 3 bases at V and 7 bases at J, with 13 bases in the middle. The CDR3 DNA reads as TGTGCCAGCAGTTTCTTGACAGGTGGGAATTCACCCCTCCACTTT. Its translation: CASSFLTGGNSPLHF.

This clonotype came up a few times. V gene TRBV29-1 combines with J gene TRBJ2-7; a weak D match, TRBD1 (6 bases). Germline V lookup: CDR1 SQVTM, CDR2 ANQGSEA. This CDR3 spans 14 amino acids. V gave up 1 base and J gave up 0 bases, with 10 bases separating them. The CDR3 bases are TGCAGCGTTGAAGTAACAGGGAGCTCCTACGAGCAGTACTTC. Translated, it gives CSVEVTGSSYEQYF.

This chain uses TRBV27 with TRBJ2-1; 8 nucleotides agree with TRBD2. The CDR3 extends over 15 amino acids. Per the germline V gene, CDR1 is MNHEY and CDR2 is SMNVEV (reference sequence). J lost 4 bases, V lost 7 bases, and 9 bases had no gene match. This CDR3 reads CASTDRLARYNEQFF. For the CDR3, the DNA is TGTGCCAGCACCGATCGACTAGCGAGATACAATGAGCAGTTCTTC.

The J gene is TRBJ2-5, the V gene TRBV11-2; tentatively, D is TRBD2 (7 bases). CDR3 length: 16 amino acids. Germline CDR1 SGHAT, CDR2 FQNNGV. V was shortened by 3 bases and J by 0 bases, with 14 bases between the two germline ends. The chain's CDR3 is CASSFGEGGHQETQYF. The CDR3 nucleotides read TGTGCCAGCAGCTTTGGCGAGGGGGGGCACCAAGAGACCCAGTACTTC.

The rearrangement links TRBV7-9 to TRBJ2-5; 11 nucleotides match TRBD2. Germline V gives CDR1 SEHNR, CDR2 FQNEAQ (reference sequence). CDR3 size: 15 residues. With 5 bases clipped from V and 2 bases from J, the junction kept 4 bases outside the gene matches. CDR3 DNA: TGTGCCAGCAGCGTAACTAGCGGGAGACAAGAGACCCAGTACTTC. The encoded protein is CASSVTSGRQETQYF.

The rearrangement joins TRBV27 to TRBJ1-4; D unclear. This CDR3 is built from 12 residues. CDR1 is MNHEY and CDR2 is SMNVEV in the germline V gene (reference sequence). The germline V and J ends were trimmed by 0 bases and 10 bases, with 6 bases remaining between them. The CDR3 region has the DNA TGTGCCAGCAGTTTATCAACGGGAAAACTGTTTTTT. Amino acid sequence: CASSLSTGKLFF.

The V call is TRBV20-1, the J call TRBJ1-1; perhaps TRBD1 as D (5 bases). The germline V gene has CDR1 DFQATT and CDR2 SNEGSKA (reference sequence). CDR3 length equals 16 residues. V lost 3 bases and J lost 5, with 22 bases in between. CDR3 coding DNA: TGCAGTGCTAGCCCCTCGAAAAACATATGGGGGACTGAAGCTTTCTTT. Translation: CSASPSKNIWGTEAFF.

This sequence joins TRBV20-1 and TRBJ1-6; D is possibly TRBD1 (5 bases). Germline CDR1 and CDR2: DFQATT and SNEGSKA (reference sequence). CDR3 length equals 12 residues. V shed 5 bases and J shed 7 bases, with 9 bases lying between them. CDR3 in DNA: TGCAGTGCTGGGGACCGAAATTCACCCCTCCACTTT. This gives the protein CSAGDRNSPLHF.

The J gene is TRBJ2-5, the V gene TRBV15; no definite D call. Germline lookup yields CDR1 LNHNV and CDR2 YYDKDF (reference sequence). CDR3 length equals 11 residues. Between the trimmed V and J ends, which lost 5 bases and 4 bases, there was a span of 5 bases. The CDR3 DNA reads as TGTGCCACCAGCTCGTCAGAGACCCAGTACTTC. This codes for CATSSSETQYF.

The rearrangement joins TRBV3-1 to TRBJ2-6; D gene uncertain. The CDR3 loop spans 16 amino acids. The germline CDR1 and CDR2 sequences are LGHDT and YNNKEL (reference sequence). V shed 4 bases and J shed 0 bases, with 10 bases lying between them. Here the CDR3 DNA reads TGTGCCAGCAGCCGGAGTGCATCCTCTGGGGCCAACGTCCTGACTTTC. It is translated as CASSRSASSGANVLTF.